This TCR beta chain emerged from a study of cytomegalovirus exposure and HLA in healthy donors (dated by TCRdb to about 2017). Looking at the study overall: In an earlier analysis of several hundred of the donors, about 260 Gb of sequence data and 95 million to 130 million unique TCR beta sequences from about 179 million T cells were reported. An early release covering more than 500 HLA-typed donors comprised about 300 gigabases of sequencing data and approximately 80 million unique TCR sequences. Of the roughly 430 genotyped donors, roughly 85% fell in the genetic ancestry cluster associated with self-reported Caucasian donors. The study aimed to test whether signatures of past pathogen exposure could be identified by cataloging public T cell receptors. The study profiled the T cell repertoires of about 720 subjects by immunosequencing and related them to cytomegalovirus serostatus. In addition to the first cohort of about 650 subjects, a separate validation cohort of 100 to 150 different subjects was used. The study combined high-throughput TCR immunosequencing, statistical association of individual TCRs with disease status, and machine learning to predict cytomegalovirus infection status. To study patterns of TCR occurrence, a later analysis re-analyzed previously published TCR beta repertoires from around 700 donors and added high-resolution HLA genotyping. The later analysis used no new phenotypic data to find candidate immune exposures, relying instead on TCR beta sequences and their occurrence across donors. In an earlier analysis of 587 of the donors, high-throughput TCR beta sequencing was used to judge whether each TCR beta V gene segment behaved as functional or pseudogenic. Donor age, sex, ethnicity and CMV serostatus were compiled together with the repertoire data. In a later genetic analysis, genome-wide SNP genotypes for about three fifths of the roughly 670 donors were used, and that subset was treated as a discovery cohort. All discovery cohort repertoires had been generated using a single sequencing platform. HLA typing included class I and class II loci at four-digit resolution. Typing coverage differed by locus: A, B, C, DRB1 and DQB1 were typed in about 620-640 donors, DQA1 in approximately 520, DPA1 in nearly 610, and DPB1 in just under 490. Five DR-DQ haplotypes were handled as single units for association and clustering because linkage in the cohort was strong. Across about 370 genotyped donors of the cohort, an average of about 220,000 unique TCR beta nucleotide sequences per donor were sequenced, and approximately 17% of those sequences were non-productive. On the study overall, not on this receptor specifically: In an earlier analysis of under 600 of the donors, most TCR beta V segments were observed in productive rearrangements about 90% or about 30% of the time, broadly matching IMGT annotations. Because HLA typing was missing for some donors at each locus, association tests included only the typed subset. According to a later genetic analysis, donors in an Asian-associated ancestry cluster had fewer N-insertions in productive TCRs than the approximately 630-donor mean. In a later analysis, HLA-associated TCR beta chains showed more clonal expansion and lower generation probabilities than non-associated chains that were equally common. The classifier was reported to diagnose cytomegalovirus status with high specificity and sensitivity in both the original cohort and the validation cohort. A total of roughly 160 TCR beta chains were listed by the study as associated with cytomegalovirus. A later analysis reported that several top co-occurrence clusters appeared linked to parvovirus B19, influenza, CMV and Epstein-Barr virus. The presence/absence analyses assumed that sequencing depth was roughly uniform across donors, and that assumption may not be true. A later analysis associated about 18,000 TCR beta sequences with specific HLA alleles at a false discovery rate of 0.05. According to a later analysis, TCR association rates differed among HLA loci, with DRB1 alleles showing the most associated TCRs and HLA-C alleles showing the fewest. For the cohort, immune exposure information was limited to CMV serostatus. The authors suggested that the approach could potentially be generalized to other disease states and immunological phenotypes. Most TCR sequences were observed very rarely across donors, whereas some public TCRs were present in many individuals. A further reported finding was that TCR beta sequences accurately predicted the HLA-A and HLA-B alleles for most subjects in the first cohort. A group of highly shared sequence variants was considered likely to be a technical artifact of the sequencing pipeline. Strong co-occurrence of HLA alleles, especially DR and DQ, made assigning TCR associations to individual alleles difficult. V-gene and J-gene trimming of TCR beta chains was associated with a missense DCLRE1C variant in a later genetic analysis, and the association was replicated in an independent cohort. In vitro tests confirmed that a few of the cytomegalovirus-associated TCR beta chains recognize cytomegalovirus antigens. Because counts were too low, seventeen rarely observed V segments, including chromosome 9 orphons, were excluded from the earlier analysis of 587 of the donors. According to a later analysis, most CMV-associated TCR beta chains appeared to be HLA-restricted, and the HLA associations seemed to be driven largely by CMV exposure. Correlated functional status among segregating V segments might reflect linkage disequilibrium, but an unknown experimental factor could not be ruled out. Only TCR beta chains were sequenced in this cohort, and the absence of alpha or paired-chain data limited detectable features.

Libraries were prepared through the immunoSEQ multiplex PCR assay. For the multiplex PCR, a mixture combining 60 forward primers for TCR Vbeta segments and 13 reverse primers for TCR Jbeta segments was used. Amplification of the CDR3 region of rearranged TCR beta genes was performed with a multiplex PCR assay on genomic DNA. The Illumina HiSeq System was used to sequence the amplified TCR beta libraries as 87-base-pair reads. In the original analysis: Across the roughly 640 repertoires, a later analysis counted 78 million or so unique TCR beta chains, 9.5 million to 13 million of which were shared by at least two donors. Raw reads were error-corrected and collapsed into unique sequences with a nearest-neighbor algorithm that merged closely related sequences to remove PCR and sequencing errors. CDR3 sequences were aligned to IMGT reference sequences to assign V, D and J gene segments. For a sequence to be retained, at least a six-nucleotide match to both a V gene segment and a J gene segment was required. A rearrangement counted as productive if the CDR3 had no stop codons and remained in frame with V and J, and every other rearrangement counted as non-productive. CDR3 was defined by IMGT convention, running from the second conserved V-encoded cysteine to the conserved J-encoded phenylalanine. The earlier analysis of 500 to 600 of the donors excluded sequences that lacked an unambiguous match to a single V gene segment. In an earlier analysis of some 590 of the donors, V segments were called functional above 56.7% productive rearrangements and were called segregating when the between-donor standard deviation exceeded 5%. A statistical classification framework was built to diagnose cytomegalovirus status from the catalog of TCR beta chain sequences. In a later analysis, TCR nucleotide sequences were compared against IMGT/GENE-DB human TR gene sequences so that V and J genes could be assigned. In a later analysis, CDR3 sequences and most-parsimonious VDJ recombination scenarios were assigned using the TCRdist pipeline. In a later analysis, each TCR beta chain was defined by its CDR3 amino acid sequence together with its V-gene family, and reads lacking a unique V-gene family were excluded. In a later analysis, 450 to 600 highly shared, low-generation-probability nucleotide sequences were removed to address suspected cross-contamination and a sequencing artifact. For each public chain, a later analysis derived a clonal expansion index from normalized ranks of inferred template counts within each repertoire. Generation probabilities in a later analysis came from a VDJ recombination model fitted to out-of-frame rearrangements, and those results were checked against IGoR. In a later analysis, hypergeometric tests were used to score TCR-TCR, TCR-HLA and TCR-CMV co-occurrence, with a repertoire-size bias correction applied to TCR pairs. A later analysis estimated false discovery rates by permuting HLA or CMV assignments 20 times. A later analysis grouped co-occurring TCRs with DBSCAN, adding TCRdist sequence similarity when clustering within HLA-allele-positive subsets. Repertoires with fewer than 30,000 or more than 120,000 public chains, plus five repertoires with anomalous nucleotide sharing, were excluded from co-occurrence clustering. Held by TCRdb, this immuneACCESS table contains in-frame sequences only and omits some clones. Under half of the omission traces to an unresolved V gene where checked; the cause of the rest is unknown. The V and J calls and clone size come from that table; D and trimming were worked out from the DNA. The sample table records some 110,000 clones. 2.5% to 3% of the sample is taken by the ten largest.

Comment on this clone: What antigen it recognizes has not been identified.

The cohort was made up of hundreds of healthy bone marrow donors. At the time of sampling, every cohort member was nominally healthy, though immune exposures that went unrecorded were likely present. The donor tested CMV seronegative, placing the donor among the approximately 360 seronegative members of the cohort. Each donor provided a peripheral blood sample, and peripheral blood mononuclear cells were used for TCR beta sequencing. Genomic DNA was extracted from the blood cell samples with the Qiagen DNeasy Blood Extraction Kit. Sample: PBMCs. The clonotype was recovered from a man aged 30 to 45 in good health and CMV-seronegative.

The CDR3 amino acid sequence is: CASMGLAGYEQYF. The DNA is TGTGCCAGCATGGGGCTAGCGGGGTACGAGCAGTACTTC. The sequence joins TRBV25-1 to TRBJ2-7; 9 bases in the middle match TRBD2. Measured from the cysteine to the phenylalanine, the CDR3 is 13 residues long. Only the CDR3 portion is preserved as DNA: 39 bases, with reading frame beginning at the first base. V lost 7 bases and J lost 4 bases, and the count of bases not matched to a germline gene is 5. CDR1 MGHDK and CDR2 SYGVNS were looked up in the germline V gene.